The sequence of this T cell receptor (beta chain) was determined in a study of CD8+ T cells in alopecia areata. Study as a whole: Twice a day, 5 to 10 mg of oral tofacitinib was administered to treated patients. Severity among treated patients was scored by the percentage of scalp area affected.

Treatment indicated: oral pan-JAK inhibitor, 5-10 mg twice daily. Collected material from alopecia areata patients comprised lesional scalp punch biopsies and peripheral blood. Researchers picked out CD4+ and CD8+ T cells from PBMCs by sorting. TCR sequencing used cDNA made by reverse transcription of extracted RNA. Method: immunoSEQ multiplex PCR; TCRdb's copy keeps in-frame clones and lacks some. This table holds 85,000 to 110,000 clones, around 84% found once. J lost 9 bases, V lost 3 bases, and 12 bases had no gene match. There are 15 residues in the CDR3. CDR1 and CDR2 (germline): SGDLS, YYNGEE. Sequencing used CD8+ T cells sorted from blood, obtained between weeks 30 and 35, from a patient treated with tofacitinib. This sequence was found in a human donor with alopecia areata. The V and J genes are TRBV9 and TRBJ2-1, with 7 bases fitting TRBD2. This chain's CDR3 is CASSGEYEERGEQFF. The CDR3 DNA reads as TGTGCCAGCAGCGGGGAGTACGAGGAGCGGGGTGAGCAGTTCTTC.